The 29 T cell receptor beta chains below come from one sample, sequenced in a study of control samples from healthy donors and cancer patients. TCRdb keeps only in-frame clones here, not all; method: immunoSEQ multiplex PCR. This sample has about 59,000 clones, with 92% found just once. The sequenced sample was PBMCs. These receptors were obtained from a man aged 35 to 55 with colorectal cancer.

V usage is TRBV6-5 and J usage is TRBJ1-1; D remains ambiguous. The CDR3 has 12 amino acids. Germline lookup yields CDR1 MNHEY and CDR2 SVGAGI. The ends were cut back, 6 bases at V and 7 bases at J, with 12 bases in the middle. The CDR3 DNA follows: TGTGCCAGCAGGAGGGAAGTGGGTGAAGCTTTCTTT. Translation: CASRREVGEAFF.

J is TRBJ2-5 and V is TRBV7-2, with unresolved D. CDR1 and CDR2 (germline): SGHTA, FQGNSA. The V gene lost 1 base and the J gene lost 0 bases, with 6 bases spanning the gap. This CDR3 contains 14 residues. The CDR3 loop is CASSLEPYQETQYF. The DNA of the CDR3 is TGTGCCAGCAGCTTAGAACCCTACCAAGAGACCCAGTACTTC. The variable domain in full, completed from reference TRBV7-2 and TRBJ2-5, reads GAGVSQSPSNKVTEKGKDVELRCDPISGHTALYWYRQSLGQGLEFLIYFQGNSAPDKSGLPSDRFSAERTGGSVSTLTIQRTQQEDSAVYLCASSLEPYQETQYFGPGTRLLVL.

This chain connects TRBV19 to TRBJ1-5; D is undetermined. Per the germline V gene, CDR1 is LNHDA and CDR2 is SQIVND (reference sequence). The V gene lost 3 bases and the J gene lost 7 bases, with 16 bases spanning the gap. CDR3 size: 15 residues. The CDR3 sequence is CASSIHTFLGQPQHF. Here the CDR3 DNA reads TGTGCCAGTAGTATCCATACGTTCTTAGGGCAGCCCCAGCATTTT. Filled out from reference TRBV19 and TRBJ1-5, the complete variable domain reads DGGITQSPKYLFRKEGQNVTLSCEQNLNHDAMYWYRQDPGQGLRLIYYSQIVNDFQKGDIAEGYSVSREKKESFPLTVTSAQKNPTAFYLCASSIHTFLGQPQHFGDGTRLSIL.

The V gene is TRBV5-4, the J gene TRBJ2-5, with 13 bases identical to TRBD2. The V segment lost 3 bases and the J segment 4 bases; nucleotides outside the gene matches: 6. The CDR3 totals 16 residues. Per the germline V gene, CDR1 is SGHNT and CDR2 is YYREEE (reference sequence). The chain's CDR3 is CASSSKLAGGLETQYF. The CDR3 DNA sequence: TGTGCCAGCAGCTCAAAACTAGCGGGGGGGCTAGAGACCCAGTACTTC.

V gene TRBV6-5 combines with J gene TRBJ1-1, with a weak D call TRBD1 (6 bases). This CDR3 comprises 13 residues. The germline V gene encodes CDR1 MNHEY and CDR2 SVGAGI. Trimming removed 7 bases from V and 3 bases from J, with 12 bases in between. The CDR3 DNA sequence: TGTGCCAGCACTAACTCAGGGGACACTGAAGCTTTCTTT. Residues: CASTNSGDTEAFF.

The V call is TRBV6-6, the J call TRBJ1-1; no firm D call. CDR3 length: 16 residues. In germline, CDR1 is MNHNY, CDR2 SVGAGI (reference sequence). V dropped 2 bases and J dropped 0 bases, with 13 bases sitting between them. The CDR3 region is CASSYMGRMMNTEAFF. The DNA of the CDR3 is TGTGCCAGCAGTTACATGGGGAGAATGATGAACACTGAAGCTTTCTTT.

This chain connects TRBV6-5 to TRBJ1-1; possible D gene TRBD1, 6 bases. Germline lookup yields CDR1 MNHEY and CDR2 SVGAGI. CDR3 length: 14 amino acids. Trimming took off 5 bases at V and 1 base at J, with 11 bases between the two ends. The CDR3, as DNA: TGTGCCAGCAGTCTACGGGGGCGGAACACTGAAGCTTTCTTT. Protein product: CASSLRGRNTEAFF.

This clone occurred a few times. The chain employs TRBV29-1 and TRBJ2-1, with TRBD1 identical over 8 bases. The CDR3 sequence is 14 residues long. The germline V gene encodes CDR1 SQVTM and CDR2 ANQGSEA. The trim removed 7 bases at V and 6 bases at J, leaving 11 bases unmatched. In DNA form, the CDR3 reads TGCAGCGGGGGGGCCAGGGGGCACGGCAATGAGCAGTTCTTC. This gives the protein CSGGARGHGNEQFF.

J is TRBJ1-2 and V is TRBV4-1; D call uncertain. V was cut by 0 bases and J by 0 bases, with 8 bases left in between. This CDR3 has 15 residues. The germline gives CDR1 MGHRA, CDR2 YSYEKL. The CDR3 DNA reads TGCGCCAGCAGCCAAGATTGGTTAGCTAACTATGGCTACACCTTC. Its protein product is CASSQDWLANYGYTF.

This chain connects TRBV5-6 to TRBJ2-7; 9 nucleotides agree with TRBD1. Germline CDR1 SGHDT, CDR2 YYEEEE. The CDR3 length is 14 residues. Unmatched junction bases numbered 6, after V lost 5 bases and J lost 3 bases. The CDR3 coding sequence is TGTGCCAGCAGTTCGGGACAGGGTGGCTACGAGCAGTACTTC. Translating gives CASSSGQGGYEQYF.

The chain joins TRBV2 to TRBJ2-7, with D maybe TRBD2 (5 bases). V lost 8 bases, J lost 0 bases, and 14 bases lay in between. The germline V gene has CDR1 SNHLY and CDR2 FYNNEI. The CDR3 runs to 14 residues. The DNA of the CDR3 is TGTGCCAGCTGTCCTAGCAGACCCTCCTACGAGCAGTACTTC. This sequence encodes CASCPSRPSYEQYF.

The table lists this clone with a count of one. This chain uses TRBV6-1 with TRBJ1-4, with D perhaps matching TRBD1 (6 bases). The ends were cut back, 2 bases at V and 10 bases at J, with 17 bases in the middle. The CDR3 consists of 15 residues. CDR1 and CDR2 from the germline V gene are MNHNS and SASEGT. The CDR3 nucleotides read TGTGCCAGCAGTGAACCGGGGGGGGCGCAGGTAAAACTGTTTTTT. Its protein is CASSEPGGAQVKLFF.

This sequence joins TRBV9 and TRBJ1-2, with D possibly being TRBD1 (5 bases). The CDR3 is 15 amino acids. From germline, CDR1 is SGDLS and CDR2 YYNGEE. The V and J ends lost 0 bases and 0 bases respectively, with 9 bases between them. In nucleotides, the CDR3 is TGTGCCAGCAGCGTAGGGGGGTTAGCTAACTATGGCTACACCTTC. It is translated as CASSVGGLANYGYTF.

The rearrangement joins TRBV6-2 or TRBV6-3 to TRBJ1-6; 7 bases align to TRBD1. The CDR3 sequence is 17 residues long. V shed 6 bases and J 10 bases; nucleotides not matched to a gene: 18. The V gene's germline CDR1 is MNHEY and CDR2 SVGEGT. The CDR3 DNA is TGTGCCAGCAGCTCGGGACAGAGCGGCGCTGGAGACTCACCCCTCCACTTT. Translating gives CASSSGQSGAGDSPLHF.

This sequence joins TRBV19 and TRBJ2-2, with TRBD1 matching 10 bases. This CDR3 is 15 amino acids long. Trimming removed 8 bases from V and 6 bases from J; junction bases left unmatched: 9. Germline V gives CDR1 LNHDA, CDR2 SQIVND (reference sequence). The CDR3: CASHPGQGLSGELFF. CDR3 nucleotides: TGTGCCAGTCACCCGGGACAGGGGTTATCCGGGGAGCTGTTTTTT.

The chain is built from TRBV12-3 or TRBV12-4 and TRBJ1-2; D is undetermined. The CDR3 has 13 residues. Between the trimmed V and J ends, which lost 5 bases and 8 bases, there was a span of 15 bases. The CDR3: CASSLPSGKGYTF. As DNA, the CDR3 is TGTGCCAGCAGTCTCCCCTCGGGGAAGGGCTACACCTTC.

The chain has TRBV7-9 and TRBJ1-1; D is unresolved. With 5 bases removed from V and 1 base from J, the gap between germline ends came to 14 bases. The CDR3 length is 15 residues. CDR1 is SEHNR, CDR2 FQNEAQ, per germline (reference sequence). The CDR3 DNA reads TGTGCCAGCAGCCCAGGACGGATCTCGAACACTGAAGCTTTCTTT. It translates to CASSPGRISNTEAFF.

This clone occurred once. This rearrangement joins TRBV7-3 to TRBJ2-1, with D perhaps TRBD1 (6 bases). The CDR3 sequence is 16 residues long. Germline V lookup: CDR1 SGHTA, CDR2 FQGTGA. Trimming shortened V by 2 bases and J by 4 bases, and 15 bases separated the two germline ends. The CDR3 region is CASSLEGGGAYNEQFF. The CDR3 bases are TGTGCCAGCAGCTTAGAGGGTGGGGGCGCTTACAATGAGCAGTTCTTC. The full variable domain, its missing parts supplied by reference TRBV7-3 and TRBJ2-1, is GAGVSQTPSNKVTEKGKYVELRCDPISGHTALYWYRQSLGQGPEFLIYFQGTGAADDSGLPNDRFFAVRPEGSVSTLKIQRTERGDSAVYLCASSLEGGGAYNEQFFGPGTRLTVL.

In its sample, this clone was seen once. This chain links TRBV5-6 with TRBJ1-2; no reliable D call. Per germline, CDR1 SGHDT and CDR2 YYEEEE. CDR3 length equals 14 residues. V gave up 4 bases and J gave up 8 bases, with 18 bases separating them. The DNA of the CDR3 is TGTGCCAGCAGCCAGACTGCGACGGGATACGGCTACACCTTC. As protein: CASSQTATGYGYTF.

The chain links TRBV7-9 to TRBJ2-2; D is undetermined. V lost 1 base to trimming and J lost 3 bases, with 21 bases between them. The CDR3 runs 19 residues. CDR1 is SEHNR and CDR2 is FQNEAQ in the germline V gene (reference sequence). The CDR3 sequence is CASSLGGLPPSLDTGELFF. In DNA form, the CDR3 reads TGTGCCAGCAGCTTAGGAGGTTTGCCCCCGTCTCTGGACACCGGGGAGCTGTTTTTT.

The V call is TRBV6-4, the J call TRBJ1-1, with 8 bases that match TRBD1. Germline values: CDR1 MRHNA, CDR2 SNTAGT. CDR3 length: 14 residues. J gave up 4 bases and V 6 bases, and 7 bases lay outside the gene matches. The CDR3 DNA follows: TGTGCCAGCAGGGACAGGGCAGCCTCCACTGAAGCTTTCTTT. Its translation is CASRDRAASTEAFF.

The chain has TRBV12-3 or TRBV12-4 and TRBJ1-2; D is unclear. The CDR3 is made up of 13 amino acids. Trimming pared 1 base from V and 3 bases from J, leaving 6 bases between. The CDR3 loop is CASSLGQHYGYTF. The CDR3, as DNA: TGTGCCAGCAGTTTAGGCCAGCACTATGGCTACACCTTC.

The chain links TRBV24-1 to TRBJ2-2; maybe TRBD2 (6 bases). Trimming shortened V by 1 base and J by 3 bases, and 11 bases separated the two germline ends. Germline CDR1 is KGHDR and CDR2 is SFDVKD. This CDR3 has 16 residues. CDR3 protein: CATSDLGGADTGELFF. As DNA, the CDR3 is TGTGCCACCAGTGATTTAGGAGGGGCCGACACCGGGGAGCTGTTTTTT.

This clone was observed a handful of times. V gene TRBV19 combines with J gene TRBJ2-5; 9 bases match TRBD1. The V gene's germline CDR1 is LNHDA and CDR2 SQIVND (reference sequence). The CDR3 length is 15 residues. The V and J ends lost 3 bases and 5 bases, in that order; junction bases with no gene match: 7. DNA for the CDR3: TGTGCCAGTAGTATTCAGGGACAGGGAGTGGAGACCCAGTACTTC. Its translation is CASSIQGQGVETQYF.

J is TRBJ2-5 and V is TRBV7-2; no firm D call. The CDR3 is made up of 15 amino acids. The germline V gene has CDR1 SGHTA and CDR2 FQGNSA. Between the trimmed V and J ends, which lost 5 bases and 1 base, there was a span of 14 bases. Written as DNA, the CDR3 is TGTGCCAGCAGCCCAGGTGGCAGCCGCCAAGAGACCCAGTACTTC. Translation gives CASSPGGSRQETQYF.

The chain recombines TRBV5-1 with TRBJ1-1; D unresolved. CDR3 length: 14 residues. The V end was cut by 4 bases, the J end by 1 base, with 11 bases between. Germline V gene data show CDR1 as SGHRS and CDR2 as YFSETQ. CDR3 sequence reads: CASSVRRGNTEAFF. For the CDR3, the DNA is TGCGCCAGCAGCGTACGGAGAGGGAACACTGAAGCTTTCTTT.

The chain employs TRBV27 and TRBJ1-4; no clear D gene. Trimming shortened V by 2 bases and J by 4 bases, and 11 bases separated the two germline ends. The CDR3 length is 15 residues. Germline CDR1 MNHEY, CDR2 SMNVEV (reference sequence). Here the CDR3 DNA reads TGTGCCAGCAGTTTAAACGGACTTAGTAATGAAAAACTGTTTTTT. Amino acids: CASSLNGLSNEKLFF. The full variable domain, in which reference TRBV27 and TRBJ1-4 provide the parts outside the CDR3, is EAQVTQNPRYLITVTGKKLTVTCSQNMNHEYMSWYRQDPGLGLRQIYYSMNVEVTDKGDVPEGYKVSRKEKRNFPLILESPSPNQTSLYFCASSLNGLSNEKLFFGSGTQLSVL.

CDR3 bases: TGTGCCAGCAGCCTAAGAAGCGCGGGGAACAATGAGCAGTTCTTC. Encoded protein: CASSLRSAGNNEQFF. V and J are TRBV3-1 (or the pseudogene TRBV3-2) and TRBJ2-1; possibly TRBD2 for D (6 bases). This CDR3 is built from 15 residues. Germline CDR1 is LGHDT and CDR2 is YNNKEL (reference sequence). Trimming pared 4 bases from V and 5 bases from J, leaving 15 bases between.

V usage is TRBV5-6 and J usage is TRBJ1-1; no clear D. Germline CDR1 is SGHDT and CDR2 is YYEEEE. The CDR3 extends over 13 amino acids. V was cut by 1 base and J by 3 bases, with 7 bases left in between. The CDR3 sequence: CASSLSVDTEAFF. The DNA for the CDR3 is TGTGCCAGCAGCTTGTCGGTGGACACTGAAGCTTTCTTT.